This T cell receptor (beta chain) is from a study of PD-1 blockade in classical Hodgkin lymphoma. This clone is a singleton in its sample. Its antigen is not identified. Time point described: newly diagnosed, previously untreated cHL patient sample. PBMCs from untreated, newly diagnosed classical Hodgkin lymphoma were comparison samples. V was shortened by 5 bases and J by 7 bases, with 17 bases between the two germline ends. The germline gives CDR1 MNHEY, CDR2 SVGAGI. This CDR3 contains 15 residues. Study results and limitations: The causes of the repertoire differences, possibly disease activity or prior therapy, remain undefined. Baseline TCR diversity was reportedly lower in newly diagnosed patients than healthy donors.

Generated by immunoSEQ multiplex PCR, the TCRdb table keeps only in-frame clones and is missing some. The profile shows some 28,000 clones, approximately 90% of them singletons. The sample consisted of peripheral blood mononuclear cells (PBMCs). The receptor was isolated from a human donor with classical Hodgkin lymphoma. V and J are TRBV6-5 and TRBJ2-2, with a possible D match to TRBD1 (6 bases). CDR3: CASSPRAGEFGELFF. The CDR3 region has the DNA TGTGCCAGCAGTCCCAGAGCAGGGGAGTTCGGGGAGCTGTTTTTT.